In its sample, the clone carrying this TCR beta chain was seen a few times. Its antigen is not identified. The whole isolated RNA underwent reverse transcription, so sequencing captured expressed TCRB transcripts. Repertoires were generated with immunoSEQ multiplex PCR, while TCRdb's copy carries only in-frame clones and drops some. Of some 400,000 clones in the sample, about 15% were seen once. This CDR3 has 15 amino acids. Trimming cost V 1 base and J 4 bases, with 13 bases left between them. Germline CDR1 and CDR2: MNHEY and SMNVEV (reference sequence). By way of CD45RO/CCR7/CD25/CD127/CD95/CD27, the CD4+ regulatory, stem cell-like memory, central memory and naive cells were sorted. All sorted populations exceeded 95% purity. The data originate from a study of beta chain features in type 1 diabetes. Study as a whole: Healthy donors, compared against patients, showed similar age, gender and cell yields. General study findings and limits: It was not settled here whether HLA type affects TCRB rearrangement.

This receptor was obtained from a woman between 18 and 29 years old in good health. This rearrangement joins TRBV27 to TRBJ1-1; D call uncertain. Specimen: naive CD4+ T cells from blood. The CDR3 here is CASSLYRGRATEAFF. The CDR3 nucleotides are TGTGCCAGCAGTTTATATCGGGGTCGGGCCACTGAAGCTTTCTTT.